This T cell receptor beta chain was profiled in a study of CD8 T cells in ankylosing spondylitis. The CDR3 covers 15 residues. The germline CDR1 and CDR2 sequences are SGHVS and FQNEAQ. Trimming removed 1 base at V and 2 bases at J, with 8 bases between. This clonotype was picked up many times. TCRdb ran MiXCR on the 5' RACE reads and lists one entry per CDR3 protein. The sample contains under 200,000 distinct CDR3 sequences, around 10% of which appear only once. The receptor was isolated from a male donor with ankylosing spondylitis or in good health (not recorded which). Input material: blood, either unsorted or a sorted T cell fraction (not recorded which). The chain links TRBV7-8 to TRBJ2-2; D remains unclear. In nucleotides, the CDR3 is TGTGCCAGCAGCTTAGGAGTGCCCAACACCGGGGAGCTGTTTTTT. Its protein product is CASSLGVPNTGELFF.